This record concerns one TCR beta chain sequence. Indicated treatment: randomized to nivolumab then ipilimumab (arm A) or the reverse (arm B). Live CD3+CD8+ CD19− CD56− cells were sorted from PBMCs. The sample belongs to a study of sequential checkpoint blockade in melanoma. Germline CDR1 reads SGDLS; CDR2 reads YYNGEE. This CDR3 is 15 amino acids long. Trimming shortened V by 0 bases and J by 0 bases, and 7 bases separated the two germline ends. Sequenced by immunoSEQ multiplex PCR; TCRdb stores in-frame clones only, minus some. Among some 35,000 clones listed, 70% to 90% were seen once. The sequence derives from a human donor with melanoma. The chain is built from TRBV9 and TRBJ1-3; D unclear. The sequencing here drew on CD8+ T cells sorted from blood (inferred from file names), taken from a patient given nivolumab and ipilimumab in sequence. In DNA form, the CDR3 reads TGTGCCAGCAGCGTAGGACGGGGCTCTGGAAACACCATATATTTT. Residues: CASSVGRGSGNTIYF.